The clone carrying this TCR beta chain has only a few counts. The sample is drawn from a study of blood T cell repertoires in COVID-19. Study details: Both acute and convalescent COVID-19 samples were obtained from the United States, Italy and Spain.

CDR1 SEHNR and CDR2 FQNEAQ come from the germline V gene (reference sequence). Between the trimmed V and J ends, which lost 8 bases and 2 bases, there was a span of 12 bases. The CDR3 loop spans 13 amino acids. Per the original data handling: Amplification with reference gene primers provided the estimates of nucleated cell counts. Assay: immunoSEQ multiplex PCR; the TCRdb copy retains only in-frame clones and omits some. V, J and clone size reflect that table, while D and trimming were determined from the DNA. The sample carries 130,000 to 150,000 clones, 80% recorded once. This TCR was sampled from a woman in her 50s with acute or convalescent COVID-19. This sequence joins TRBV7-9 and TRBJ1-1; tentative D call: TRBD1 (5 bases). The material sequenced was peripheral blood. CDR3 protein: CASRNQGNTEAFF. CDR3 sequence (DNA): TGTGCCAGCCGAAATCAGGGAAACACTGAAGCTTTCTTT.